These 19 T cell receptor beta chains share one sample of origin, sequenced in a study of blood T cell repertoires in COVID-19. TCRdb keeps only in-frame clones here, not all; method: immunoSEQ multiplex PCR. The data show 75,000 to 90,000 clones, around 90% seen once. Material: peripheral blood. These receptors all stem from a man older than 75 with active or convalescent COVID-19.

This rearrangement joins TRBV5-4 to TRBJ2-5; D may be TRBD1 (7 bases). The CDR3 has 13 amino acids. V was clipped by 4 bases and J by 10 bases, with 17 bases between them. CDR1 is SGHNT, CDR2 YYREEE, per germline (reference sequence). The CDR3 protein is CASSPQGTGGQYF. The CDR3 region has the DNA TGTGCCAGCAGCCCACAGGGGACCGGGGGCCAGTACTTC. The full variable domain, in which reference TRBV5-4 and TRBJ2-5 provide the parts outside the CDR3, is ETGVTQSPTHLIKTRGQQVTLRCSSQSGHNTVSWYQQALGQGPQFIFQYYREEENGRGNFPPRFSGLQFPNYSSELNVNALELDDSALYLCASSPQGTGGQYFGPGTRLLVL.

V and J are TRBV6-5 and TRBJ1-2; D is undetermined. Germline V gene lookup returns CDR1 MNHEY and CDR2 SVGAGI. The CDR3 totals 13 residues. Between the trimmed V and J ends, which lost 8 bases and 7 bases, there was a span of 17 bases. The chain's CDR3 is CASRTPGVGGYTF. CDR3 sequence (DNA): TGTGCCAGCCGAACCCCCGGAGTAGGTGGCTACACCTTC.

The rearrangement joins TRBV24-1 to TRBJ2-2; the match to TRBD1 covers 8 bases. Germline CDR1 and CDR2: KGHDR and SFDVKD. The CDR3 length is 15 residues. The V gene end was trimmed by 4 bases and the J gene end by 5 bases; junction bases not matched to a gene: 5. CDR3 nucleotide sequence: TGTGCCACCAGTGACCGCCGGACAGGGACCGGGGAGCTGTTTTTT. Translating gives CATSDRRTGTGELFF.

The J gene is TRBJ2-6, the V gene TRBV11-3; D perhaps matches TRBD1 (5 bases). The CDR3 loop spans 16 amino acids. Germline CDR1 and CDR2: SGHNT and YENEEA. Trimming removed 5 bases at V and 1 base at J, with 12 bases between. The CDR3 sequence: CASSGQGNSGANVLTF. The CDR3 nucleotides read TGTGCCAGCAGCGGTCAGGGCAATTCTGGGGCCAACGTCCTGACTTTC.

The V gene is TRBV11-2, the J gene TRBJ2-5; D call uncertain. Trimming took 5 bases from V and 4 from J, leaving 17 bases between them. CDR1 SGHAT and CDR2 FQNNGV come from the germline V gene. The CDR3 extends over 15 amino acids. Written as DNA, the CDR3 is TGTGCCAGCAGCACCAACACCGCCCCCCGAGAGACCCAGTACTTC. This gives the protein CASSTNTAPRETQYF.

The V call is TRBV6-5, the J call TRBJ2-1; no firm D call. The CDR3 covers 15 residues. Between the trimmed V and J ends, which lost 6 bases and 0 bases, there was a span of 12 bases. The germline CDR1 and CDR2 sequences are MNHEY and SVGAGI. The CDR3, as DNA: TGTGCCAGCAGAGCGACTCTTACCTCCTACAATGAGCAGTTCTTC. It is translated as CASRATLTSYNEQFF.

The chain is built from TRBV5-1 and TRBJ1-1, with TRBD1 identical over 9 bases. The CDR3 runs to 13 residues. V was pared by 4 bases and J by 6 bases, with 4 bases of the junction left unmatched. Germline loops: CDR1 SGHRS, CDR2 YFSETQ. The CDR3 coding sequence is TGCGCCAGCAGCGAGGGGACAGGGCCTGAAGCTTTCTTT. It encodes CASSEGTGPEAFF.

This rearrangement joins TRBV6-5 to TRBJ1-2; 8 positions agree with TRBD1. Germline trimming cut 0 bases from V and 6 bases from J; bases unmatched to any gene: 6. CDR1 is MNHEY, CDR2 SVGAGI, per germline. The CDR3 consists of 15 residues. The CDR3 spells CASSYSGRQGHGYTF. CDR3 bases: TGTGCCAGCAGTTACTCAGGCAGACAGGGGCATGGCTACACCTTC.

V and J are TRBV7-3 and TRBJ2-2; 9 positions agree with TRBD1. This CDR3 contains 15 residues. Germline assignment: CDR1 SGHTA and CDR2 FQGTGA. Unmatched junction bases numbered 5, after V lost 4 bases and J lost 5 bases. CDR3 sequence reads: CASSSRQGGTGELFF. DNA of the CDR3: TGTGCCAGCAGCTCTCGACAGGGGGGAACCGGGGAGCTGTTTTTT.

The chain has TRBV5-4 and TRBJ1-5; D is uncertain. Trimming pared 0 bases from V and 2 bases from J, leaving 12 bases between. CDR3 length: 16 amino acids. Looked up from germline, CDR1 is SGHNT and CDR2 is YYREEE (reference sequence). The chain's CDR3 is CASSLGPYPGNQPQHF. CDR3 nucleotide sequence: TGTGCCAGCAGCTTGGGTCCCTACCCCGGCAATCAGCCCCAGCATTTT.

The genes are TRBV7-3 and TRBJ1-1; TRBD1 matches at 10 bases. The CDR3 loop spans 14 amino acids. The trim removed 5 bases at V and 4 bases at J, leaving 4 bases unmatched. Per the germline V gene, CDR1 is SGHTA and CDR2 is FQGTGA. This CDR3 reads CASSATGGFTEAFF. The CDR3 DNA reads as TGTGCCAGCAGCGCGACAGGGGGCTTCACTGAAGCTTTCTTT.

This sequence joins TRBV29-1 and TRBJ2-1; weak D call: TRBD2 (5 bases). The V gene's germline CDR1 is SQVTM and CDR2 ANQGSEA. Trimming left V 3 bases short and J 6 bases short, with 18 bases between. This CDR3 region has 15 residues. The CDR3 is CSVDGTRFLVNEQFF. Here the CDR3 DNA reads TGCAGCGTTGACGGTACTAGGTTCCTTGTCAATGAGCAGTTCTTC.

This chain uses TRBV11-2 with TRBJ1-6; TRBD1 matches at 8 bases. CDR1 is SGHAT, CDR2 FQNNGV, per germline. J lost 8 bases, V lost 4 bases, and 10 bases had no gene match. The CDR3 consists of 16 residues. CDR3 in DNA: TGTGCCAGCAGCTCGAACCGCGGGACAGGAGATTCACCCCTCCACTTT. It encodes CASSSNRGTGDSPLHF.

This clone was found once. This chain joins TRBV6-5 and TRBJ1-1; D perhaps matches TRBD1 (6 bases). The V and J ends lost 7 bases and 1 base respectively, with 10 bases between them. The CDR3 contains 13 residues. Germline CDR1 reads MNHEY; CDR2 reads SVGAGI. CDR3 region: CASTATGNTEAFF. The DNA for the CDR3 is TGTGCCAGCACCGCGACAGGGAACACTGAAGCTTTCTTT.

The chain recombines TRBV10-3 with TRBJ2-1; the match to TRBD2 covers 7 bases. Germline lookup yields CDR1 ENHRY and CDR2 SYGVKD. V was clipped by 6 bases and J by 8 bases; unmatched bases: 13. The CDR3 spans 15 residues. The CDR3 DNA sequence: TGTGCCATCAGAAGAGCGGGGCGGGTAGCGGATGAGCAGTTCTTC. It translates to CAIRRAGRVADEQFF.

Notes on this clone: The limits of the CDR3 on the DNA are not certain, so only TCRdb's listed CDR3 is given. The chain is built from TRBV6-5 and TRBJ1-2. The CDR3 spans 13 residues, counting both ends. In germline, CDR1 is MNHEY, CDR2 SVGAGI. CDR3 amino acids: CASSSSTGDGYTF.

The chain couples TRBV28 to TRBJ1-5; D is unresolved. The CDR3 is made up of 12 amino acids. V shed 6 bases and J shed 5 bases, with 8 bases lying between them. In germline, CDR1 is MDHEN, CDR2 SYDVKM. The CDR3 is CASSLVYQPQHF. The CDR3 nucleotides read TGTGCCAGCAGCCTTGTATATCAGCCCCAGCATTTT. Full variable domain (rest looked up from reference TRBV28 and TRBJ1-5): DVKVTQSSRYLVKRTGEKVFLECVQDMDHENMFWYRQDPGLGLRLIYFSYDVKMKEKGDIPEGYSVSREKKERFSLILESASTNQTSMYLCASSLVYQPQHFGDGTRLSIL.

CDR3 nucleotide sequence: TGTGCCAGCAGCTTCCCGGGACTCCCAGATACGCAGTATTTT. Translation gives CASSFPGLPDTQYF. This chain links TRBV12-1 with TRBJ2-3; the table's D gene call, TRBD2, was not cross checked with the DNA. TRBV12-1 is a recognized pseudogene. This CDR3 comprises 14 residues.

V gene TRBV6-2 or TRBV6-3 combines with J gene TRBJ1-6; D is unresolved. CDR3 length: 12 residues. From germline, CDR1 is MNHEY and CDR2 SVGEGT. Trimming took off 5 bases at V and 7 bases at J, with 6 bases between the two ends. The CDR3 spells CASSLPNSPLHF. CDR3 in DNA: TGTGCCAGCAGTCTTCCCAATTCACCCCTCCACTTT.